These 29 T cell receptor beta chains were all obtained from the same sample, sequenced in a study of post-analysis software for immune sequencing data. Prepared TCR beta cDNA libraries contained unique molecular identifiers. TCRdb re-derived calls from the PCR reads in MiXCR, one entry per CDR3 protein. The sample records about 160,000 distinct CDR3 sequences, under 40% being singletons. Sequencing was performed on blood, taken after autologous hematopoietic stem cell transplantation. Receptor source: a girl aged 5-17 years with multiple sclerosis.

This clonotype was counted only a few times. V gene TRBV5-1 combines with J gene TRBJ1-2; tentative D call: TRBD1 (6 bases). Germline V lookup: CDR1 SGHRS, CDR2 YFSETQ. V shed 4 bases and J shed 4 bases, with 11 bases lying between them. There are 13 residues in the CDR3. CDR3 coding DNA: TGCGCCAGCAGCATAGGACAGTCCTATGGCTACACCTTC. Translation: CASSIGQSYGYTF. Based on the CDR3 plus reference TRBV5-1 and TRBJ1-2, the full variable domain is KAGVTQTPRYLIKTRGQQVTLSCSPISGHRSVSWYQQTPGQGLQFLFEYFSETQRNKGNFPGRFSGRQFSNSRSEMNVSTLELGDSALYLCASSIGQSYGYTFGSGTRLTVV.

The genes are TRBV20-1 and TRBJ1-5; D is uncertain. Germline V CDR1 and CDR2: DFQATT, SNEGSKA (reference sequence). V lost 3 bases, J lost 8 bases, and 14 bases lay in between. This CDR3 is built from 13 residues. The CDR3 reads CSARGSSEEPQHF. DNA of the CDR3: TGCAGTGCTAGGGGGTCTTCGGAGGAGCCCCAGCATTTT.

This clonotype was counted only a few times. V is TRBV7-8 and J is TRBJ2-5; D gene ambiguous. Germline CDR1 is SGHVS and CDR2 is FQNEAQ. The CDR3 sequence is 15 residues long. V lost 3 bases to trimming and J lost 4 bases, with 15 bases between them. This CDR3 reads CASSLVVGPLETQYF. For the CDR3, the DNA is TGTGCCAGCAGCTTGGTGGTTGGCCCACTAGAGACCCAGTACTTC.

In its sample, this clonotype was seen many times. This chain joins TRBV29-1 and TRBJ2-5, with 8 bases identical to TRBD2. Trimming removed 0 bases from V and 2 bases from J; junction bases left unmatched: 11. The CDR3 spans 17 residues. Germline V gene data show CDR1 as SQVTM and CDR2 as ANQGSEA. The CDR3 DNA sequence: TGCAGCGTTGAAGAGGCGACAGGCGGGAGGATACAAGAGACCCAGTACTTC. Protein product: CSVEEATGGRIQETQYF.

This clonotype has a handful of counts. CDR3 region: CSAITGASYNEQFF. The CDR3 region has the DNA TGCAGTGCAATCACAGGGGCCTCCTACAATGAGCAGTTCTTC. V is TRBV20-1 and J is TRBJ2-1; the match to TRBD1 covers 7 bases. J lost 0 bases, V lost 6 bases, and 5 bases had no gene match. Germline V CDR1 and CDR2: DFQATT, SNEGSKA (reference sequence). The length of the CDR3 is 14 residues.

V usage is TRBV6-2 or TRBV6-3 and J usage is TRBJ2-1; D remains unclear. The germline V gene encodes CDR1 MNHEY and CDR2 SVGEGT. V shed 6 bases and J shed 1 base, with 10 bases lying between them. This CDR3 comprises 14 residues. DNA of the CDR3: TGTGCCAGCAGGTACCTAAAGTCCTACAATGAGCAGTTCTTC. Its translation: CASRYLKSYNEQFF.

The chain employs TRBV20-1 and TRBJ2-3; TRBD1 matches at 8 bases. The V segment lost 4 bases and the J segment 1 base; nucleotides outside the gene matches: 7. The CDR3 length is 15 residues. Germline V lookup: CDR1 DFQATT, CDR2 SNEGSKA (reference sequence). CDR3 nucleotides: TGCAGTGCTAATCAGGGGGCGGGTGGCACAGATACGCAGTATTTT. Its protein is CSANQGAGGTDTQYF.

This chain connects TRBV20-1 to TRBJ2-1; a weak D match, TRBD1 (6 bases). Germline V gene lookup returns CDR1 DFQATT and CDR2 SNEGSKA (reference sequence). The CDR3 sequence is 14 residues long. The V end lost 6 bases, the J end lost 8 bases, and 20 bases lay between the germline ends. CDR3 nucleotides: TGCAGTGCCGACCCGGGACACAACTCCGATGAGCAGTTCTTC. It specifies CSADPGHNSDEQFF.

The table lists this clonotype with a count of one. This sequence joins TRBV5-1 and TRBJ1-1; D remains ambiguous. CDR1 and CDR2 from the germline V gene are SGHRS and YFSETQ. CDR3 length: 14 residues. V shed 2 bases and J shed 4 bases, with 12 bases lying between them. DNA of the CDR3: TGCGCCAGCAGCTTATTACCGAGAGGCACTGAAGCTTTCTTT. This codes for CASSLLPRGTEAFF.

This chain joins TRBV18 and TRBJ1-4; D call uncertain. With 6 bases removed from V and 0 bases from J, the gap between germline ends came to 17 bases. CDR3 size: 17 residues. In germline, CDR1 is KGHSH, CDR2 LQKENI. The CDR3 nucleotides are TGTGCCAGCTCGCCCCCCGGGCCCCTATCAACTAATGAAAAACTGTTTTTT. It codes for CASSPPGPLSTNEKLFF. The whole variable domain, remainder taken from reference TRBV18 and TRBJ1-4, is NAGVMQNPRHLVRRRGQEARLRCSPMKGHSHVYWYRQLPEEGLKFMVYLQKENIIDESGMPKERFSAEFPKEGPSILRIQQVVRGDSAAYFCASSPPGPLSTNEKLFFGSGTQLSVL.

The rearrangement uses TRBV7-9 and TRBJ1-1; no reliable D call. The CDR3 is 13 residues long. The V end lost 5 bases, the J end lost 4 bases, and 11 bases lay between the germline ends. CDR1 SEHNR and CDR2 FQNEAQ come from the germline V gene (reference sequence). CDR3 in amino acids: CASSPTTPTEAFF. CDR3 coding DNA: TGTGCCAGCAGCCCTACGACACCCACTGAAGCTTTCTTT. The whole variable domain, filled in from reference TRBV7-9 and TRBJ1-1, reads DTGVSQNPRHKITKRGQNVTFRCDPISEHNRLYWYRQTLGQGPEFLTYFQNEAQLEKSRLLSDRFSAERPKGSFSTLEIQRTEQGDSAMYLCASSPTTPTEAFFGQGTRLTVV.

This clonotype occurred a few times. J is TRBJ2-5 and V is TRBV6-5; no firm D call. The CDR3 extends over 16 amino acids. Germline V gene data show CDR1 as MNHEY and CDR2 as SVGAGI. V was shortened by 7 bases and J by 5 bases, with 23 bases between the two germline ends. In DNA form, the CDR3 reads TGTGCCAGCATGGTGGTGGGGAATGGAGTGGGGGAGACCCAGTACTTC. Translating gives CASMVVGNGVGETQYF.

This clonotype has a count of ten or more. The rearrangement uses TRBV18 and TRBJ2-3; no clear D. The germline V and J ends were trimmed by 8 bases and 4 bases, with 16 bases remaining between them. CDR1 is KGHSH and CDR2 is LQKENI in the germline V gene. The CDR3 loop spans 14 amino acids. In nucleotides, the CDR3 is TGTGCCAGCGCGCCACTCCCGCTAGCAGATACGCAGTATTTT. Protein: CASAPLPLADTQYF.

This chain's CDR3 is CASSLDRQGTGAFF. The CDR3, as DNA: TGCGCCAGCAGCTTGGATCGACAGGGGACTGGGGCTTTCTTT. The rearrangement links TRBV5-1 to TRBJ1-1; TRBD1 matches 8 bases. V gave up 0 bases and J gave up 11 bases; unmatched junction bases: 9. CDR1 is SGHRS and CDR2 is YFSETQ in the germline V gene. CDR3 length: 14 amino acids.

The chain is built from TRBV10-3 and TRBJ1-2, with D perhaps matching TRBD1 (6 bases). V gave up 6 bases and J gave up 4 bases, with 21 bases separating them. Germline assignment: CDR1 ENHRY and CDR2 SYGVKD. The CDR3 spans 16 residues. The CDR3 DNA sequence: TGTGCCATCAGCACCAACCCACAGGGCGTGCCCTATGGCTACACCTTC. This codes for CAISTNPQGVPYGYTF.

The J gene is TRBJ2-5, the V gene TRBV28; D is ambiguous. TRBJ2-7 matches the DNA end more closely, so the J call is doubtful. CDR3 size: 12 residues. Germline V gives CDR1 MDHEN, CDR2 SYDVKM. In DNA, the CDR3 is TGTGCCAGCAGTTTACCTAAATACGAGCAGTACTTC. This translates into CASSLPKYEQYF.

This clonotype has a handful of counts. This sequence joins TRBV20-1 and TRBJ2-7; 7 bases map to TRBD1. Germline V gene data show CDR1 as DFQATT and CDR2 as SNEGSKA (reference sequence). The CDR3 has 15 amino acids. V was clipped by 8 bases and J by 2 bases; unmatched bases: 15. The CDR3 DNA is TGCAGTACTCCAACCCGGGACAGAGGCGCCTACGAGCAGTACTTC. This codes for CSTPTRDRGAYEQYF.

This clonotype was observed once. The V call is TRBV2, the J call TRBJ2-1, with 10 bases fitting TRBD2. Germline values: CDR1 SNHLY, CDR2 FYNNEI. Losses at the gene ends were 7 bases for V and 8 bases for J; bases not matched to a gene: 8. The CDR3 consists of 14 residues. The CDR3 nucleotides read TGTGCCAGCAACGGAGCGGGAGGGCCCCATGAGCAGTTCTTC. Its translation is CASNGAGGPHEQFF.

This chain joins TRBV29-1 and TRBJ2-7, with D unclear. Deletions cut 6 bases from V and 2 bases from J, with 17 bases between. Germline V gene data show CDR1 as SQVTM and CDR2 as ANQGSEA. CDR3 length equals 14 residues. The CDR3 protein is CSVNQEHKPYEQYF. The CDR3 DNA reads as TGCAGCGTCAATCAGGAGCACAAGCCCTACGAGCAGTACTTC.

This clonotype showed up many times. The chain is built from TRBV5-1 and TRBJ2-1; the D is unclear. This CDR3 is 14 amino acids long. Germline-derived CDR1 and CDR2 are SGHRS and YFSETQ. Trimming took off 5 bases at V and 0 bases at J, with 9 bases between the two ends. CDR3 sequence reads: CASRPPSSYNEQFF. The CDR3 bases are TGCGCCAGCAGACCACCTAGCTCCTACAATGAGCAGTTCTTC.

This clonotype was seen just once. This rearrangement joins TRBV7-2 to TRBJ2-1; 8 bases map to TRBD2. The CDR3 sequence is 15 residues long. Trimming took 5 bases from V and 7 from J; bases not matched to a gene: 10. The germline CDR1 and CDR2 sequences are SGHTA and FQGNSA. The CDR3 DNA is TGTGCCAGCAGCGTAGTAGGCGGGAGGTGGAATGAGCAGTTCTTC. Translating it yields CASSVVGGRWNEQFF.

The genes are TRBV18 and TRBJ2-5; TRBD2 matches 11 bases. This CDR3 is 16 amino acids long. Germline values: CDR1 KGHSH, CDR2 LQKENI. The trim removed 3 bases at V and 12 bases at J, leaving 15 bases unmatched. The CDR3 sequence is CASSPDHAPTSGTEYF. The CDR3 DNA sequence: TGTGCCAGCTCACCCGACCACGCACCGACTAGCGGGACAGAGTACTTC. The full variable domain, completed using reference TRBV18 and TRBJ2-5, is NAGVMQNPRHLVRRRGQEARLRCSPMKGHSHVYWYRQLPEEGLKFMVYLQKENIIDESGMPKERFSAEFPKEGPSILRIQQVVRGDSAAYFCASSPDHAPTSGTEYFGPGTRLLVL.

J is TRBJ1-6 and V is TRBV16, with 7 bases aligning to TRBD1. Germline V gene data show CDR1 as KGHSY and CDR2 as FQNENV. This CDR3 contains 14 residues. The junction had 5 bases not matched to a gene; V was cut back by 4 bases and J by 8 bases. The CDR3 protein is CASSPTGVYSPLHF. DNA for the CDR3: TGTGCCAGCAGCCCCACAGGGGTTTATTCACCCCTCCACTTT.

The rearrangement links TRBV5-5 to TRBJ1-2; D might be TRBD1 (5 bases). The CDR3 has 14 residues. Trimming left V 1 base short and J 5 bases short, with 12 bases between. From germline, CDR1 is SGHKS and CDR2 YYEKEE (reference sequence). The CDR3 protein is CASSLSQGGYGYTF. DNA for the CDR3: TGTGCCAGCAGCTTGAGCCAGGGAGGATATGGCTACACCTTC.

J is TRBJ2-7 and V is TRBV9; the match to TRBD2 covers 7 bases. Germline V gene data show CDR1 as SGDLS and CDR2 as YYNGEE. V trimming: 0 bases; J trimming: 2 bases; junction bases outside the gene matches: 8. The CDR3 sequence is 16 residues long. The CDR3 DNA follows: TGTGCCAGCAGCGTAGCCCCCACGGGAGGTACCTACGAGCAGTACTTC. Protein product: CASSVAPTGGTYEQYF.

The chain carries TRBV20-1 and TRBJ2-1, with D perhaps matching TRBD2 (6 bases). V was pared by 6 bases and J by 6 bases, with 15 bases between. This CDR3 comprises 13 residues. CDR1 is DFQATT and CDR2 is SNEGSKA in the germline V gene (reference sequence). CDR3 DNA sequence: TGCAGTGCGTGGGAGGAGGGGTTCAATGAGCAGTTCTTC. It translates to CSAWEEGFNEQFF.

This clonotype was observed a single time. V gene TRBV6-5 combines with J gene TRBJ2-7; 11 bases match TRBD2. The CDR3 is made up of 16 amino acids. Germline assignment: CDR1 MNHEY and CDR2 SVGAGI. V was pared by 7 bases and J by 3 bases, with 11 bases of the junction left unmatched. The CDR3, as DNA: TGTGCCAGCAATCAATTAGCGGGAGGGCCACACTACGAGCAGTACTTC. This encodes CASNQLAGGPHYEQYF.

CDR3 protein: CSANKGDAYEQYF. As DNA, the CDR3 is TGCAGTGCCAACAAGGGGGACGCCTACGAGCAGTACTTC. The rearrangement links TRBV20-1 to TRBJ2-7; perhaps TRBD1 as D (6 bases). This CDR3 has 13 residues. V lost 6 bases and J lost 2, with 14 bases in between. CDR1 and CDR2 from the germline V gene are DFQATT and SNEGSKA (reference sequence).

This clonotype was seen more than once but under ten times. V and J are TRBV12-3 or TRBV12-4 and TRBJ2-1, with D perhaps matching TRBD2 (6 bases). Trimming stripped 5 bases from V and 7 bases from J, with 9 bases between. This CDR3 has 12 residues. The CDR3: CASSGTSNEQFF. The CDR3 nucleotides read TGTGCCAGCAGTGGGACTTCTAATGAGCAGTTCTTC.